This TCR beta chain was captured in a study of vaccination effects on CD4 cells after COVID-19. As for the study in general: Two-dose BNT162b2 or mRNA-1273 vaccination was given to participants.

About this clone: The antigen remains unidentified.

Trimming took 3 bases from V and 8 from J, leaving 10 bases between them. Germline V lookup: CDR1 PRHDT, CDR2 FYEKMQ (reference sequence). The CDR3 is made up of 12 amino acids. General study points: Clones from infection and from vaccination both contracted markedly late after vaccination. Healthy vaccine recipients' vaccine-induced clones were almost all SARS-CoV-2 mono-reactive.

Expansion of antigen-specific CD4+ T cells with viral peptide pools was carried out by the ViraFEST assay before sequencing. The authors isolated CD4+ T cells after about eleven days of culture. Testing of the vaccine recipients showed negative nucleocapsid antibodies and no prior SARS-CoV-2 infection. Sequenced by immunoSEQ multiplex PCR; TCRdb stores in-frame clones only, minus some. The top ten clones hold 6% of a sample with about 48,000 clones, more than 70% of them seen once. This specimen consisted of CD4+ T cells from PBMCs cultured with HCoV-OC43 spike peptides, obtained before COVID-19 vaccination. The subset is: HCoV-OC43 spike overlapping peptide pool stimulation. The origin of this receptor is a human donor who received a COVID-19 vaccine. The chain has TRBV13 and TRBJ1-1; D gene uncertain. The CDR3 loop is CASSLGGGEAFF. The CDR3 bases are TGTGCCAGCAGCTTGGGCGGAGGCGAAGCTTTCTTT.